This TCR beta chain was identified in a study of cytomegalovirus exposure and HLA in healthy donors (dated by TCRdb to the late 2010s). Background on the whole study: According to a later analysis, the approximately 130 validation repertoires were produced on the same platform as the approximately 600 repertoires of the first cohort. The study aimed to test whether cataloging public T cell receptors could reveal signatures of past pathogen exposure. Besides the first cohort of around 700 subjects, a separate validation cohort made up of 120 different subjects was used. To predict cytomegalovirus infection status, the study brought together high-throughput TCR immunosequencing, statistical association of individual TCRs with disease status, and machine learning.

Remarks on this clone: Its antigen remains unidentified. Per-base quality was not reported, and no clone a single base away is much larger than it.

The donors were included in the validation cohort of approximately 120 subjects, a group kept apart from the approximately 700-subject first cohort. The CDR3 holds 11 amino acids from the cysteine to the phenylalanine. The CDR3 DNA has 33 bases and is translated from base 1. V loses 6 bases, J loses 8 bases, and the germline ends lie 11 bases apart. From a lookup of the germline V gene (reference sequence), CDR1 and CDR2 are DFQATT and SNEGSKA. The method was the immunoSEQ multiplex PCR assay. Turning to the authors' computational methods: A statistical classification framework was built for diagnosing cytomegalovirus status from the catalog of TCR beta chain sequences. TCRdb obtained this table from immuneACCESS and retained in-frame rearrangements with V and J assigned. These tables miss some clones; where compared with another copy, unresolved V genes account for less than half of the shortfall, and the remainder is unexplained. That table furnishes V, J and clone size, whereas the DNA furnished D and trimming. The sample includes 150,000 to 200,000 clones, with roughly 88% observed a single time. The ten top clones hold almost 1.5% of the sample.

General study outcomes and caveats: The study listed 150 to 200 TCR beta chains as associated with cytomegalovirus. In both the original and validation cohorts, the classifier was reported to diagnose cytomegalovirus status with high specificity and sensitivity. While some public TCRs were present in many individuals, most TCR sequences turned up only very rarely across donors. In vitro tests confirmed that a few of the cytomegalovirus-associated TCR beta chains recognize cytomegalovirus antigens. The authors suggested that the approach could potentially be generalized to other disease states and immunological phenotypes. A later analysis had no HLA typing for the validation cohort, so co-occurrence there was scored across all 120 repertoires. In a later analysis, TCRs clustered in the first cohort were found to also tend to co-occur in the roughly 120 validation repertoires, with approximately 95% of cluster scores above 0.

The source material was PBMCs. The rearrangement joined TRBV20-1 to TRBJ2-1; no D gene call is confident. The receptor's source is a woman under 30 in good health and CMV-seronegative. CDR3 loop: CSAKLPHEQFF. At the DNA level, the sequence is TGCAGTGCCAAACTCCCGCATGAGCAGTTCTTC.